This T cell receptor (beta chain) was sequenced in a study of beta chain features in type 1 diabetes. Only one count was recorded for this clone. Its cognate antigen is unknown. Study-wide results and limits: The question left open here concerned HLA type influencing TCRB rearrangement. Patients' naive, central memory and regulatory TCRB repertoires appeared more alike than those of healthy donors. VDJ junctions from patients with type 1 diabetes contained fewer insertions and more deletions.

Every isolated RNA sample was fully reverse transcribed, so sequencing captured expressed TCRB transcripts. The data were produced by immunoSEQ multiplex PCR, yet TCRdb's version contains in-frame clones alone and is incomplete. The sample yields around 99,000 clones, approximately 39% seen once. This sequence originates from a woman aged 18-29 years in good health. The specimen was stem cell memory CD4+ T cells from blood.

The CDR3 protein is CASSATGREQFF. The CDR3 DNA sequence: TGCGCCAGCAGCGCAACAGGGCGAGAGCAGTTCTTC. The gene calls are TRBV5-1 and TRBJ2-1; possible D gene TRBD1, 6 bases. The CDR3 has 12 amino acids. V was clipped by 4 bases and J by 10 bases, with 12 bases between them. Germline-derived CDR1 and CDR2 are SGHRS and YFSETQ.